This is a list of T cell receptor beta chains from one sample in a study of blood T cells in healthy people across ages. One entry per CDR3 protein, called by TCRdb with MiXCR from the 5' RACE reads. The sample has under 2,000,000 distinct CDR3 sequences, roughly 52% seen once. The source material was blood. The receptors shown here come from a woman in her thirties or forties in good health. Each CDR3 is given with its conserved first and last residue. Fields, in order: clone size, J gene, D gene, V gene, CDR3 length, CDR3 DNA, CDR3 protein. The D gene is left open where the match is weak. Size is omitted from some rows. Given values are once, few, many or a class for expanded clones.

>.|TRBJ1-5|.|TRBV5-5|15
TGTGCCAGCACCCTGTTTGGGTCACGCGATCAGCCCCAGCATTTT
CASTLFGSRDQPQHF
>.|TRBJ2-3|TRBD2|TRBV20-1|16
TGCAGTGCTAGAGATCTCCCAGCGGGGGCCAAAGATACGCAGTATTTT
CSARDLPAGAKDTQYF
>few|TRBJ2-5|.|TRBV12-3/TRBV12-4|15
TGTGCCAGCAGTTTTTTAGTCGGCCCTCAAGAGACCCAGTACTTC
CASSFLVGPQETQYF
>.|TRBJ1-6|TRBD1|TRBV24-1|13
TGTGCCATCGGGGGGCAGGGGGATTCACCCCTCCACTTT
CAIGGQGDSPLHF
>.|TRBJ2-4|TRBD1|TRBV10-3|15
TGTGCCATCAGCTGGGACAGGGGAAGAGGGAACATTCAGTACTTC
CAISWDRGRGNIQYF
>few|TRBJ2-1|TRBD2|TRBV29-1|14
TGCAGCGTTGATAGAGCGGGGGGCCACAATGAGCAGTTCTTC
CSVDRAGGHNEQFF
>.|TRBJ2-7|.|TRBV28|14
TGTGCCAGCAGTTTCGGGAACGGCGCCTACGAGCAGTACTTC
CASSFGNGAYEQYF
>few|TRBJ2-1|TRBD1|TRBV15|14
TGTGCCACCAGCAGACCGGGACAGTACAATGAGCAGTTCTTC
CATSRPGQYNEQFF
>few|TRBJ2-5|.|TRBV7-2|16
TGTGCCAGCAGCCGAAGCCCAGTAGAGGCTCAAGAGACCCAGTACTTC
CASSRSPVEAQETQYF
>.|TRBJ2-5|.|TRBV25-1|15
TGTGCCAGCAGTGAAGGGTCGGGGGCTCTCAATGAGCAGTACTTC
CASSEGSGALNEQYF
>few|TRBJ2-1|.|TRBV2|16
.
CASSVFGAGLYNEQFF
>few|TRBJ2-5|.|TRBV9|12
TGTGCCAGCAGCGACTGGGGAGAGACCCAGTACTTC
CASSDWGETQYF
>once|TRBJ2-7|TRBD1|TRBV29-1|13
TGCAGCGCCGGGGGACAGGTACCCTGCGAGCAGTACTTC
CSAGGQVPCEQYF
>few|TRBJ1-2|.|TRBV4-3|12
TGCGCCAGCAGCCAAGATAAGAGTGGCTACACCTTC
CASSQDKSGYTF
>.|TRBJ2-1|TRBD2|TRBV15|15
TGTGCCACCAGCAGATCCACTAGCGGGTACAATGAGCAGTTCTTC
CATSRSTSGYNEQFF
>.|TRBJ2-5|.|TRBV5-1|13
TGCGCCAGCAGGCCGACAGGCCAAGAGACCCAGTACTTC
CASRPTGQETQYF
>.|TRBJ2-5|.|TRBV21-1|17
TGTGCCAGCAGCGAGAGGGGGACACCCAATTTGCAAGAGACCCAGTACTTC
CASSERGTPNLQETQYF
>few|TRBJ2-1|TRBD2|TRBV4-2|17
TGTGCCAGCAGCCAAGGAGGAGCTAGCGGGCTCTACAATGAGCAGTTCTTC
CASSQGGASGLYNEQFF
>once|TRBJ2-2|.|TRBV15|16
TGTGCCACCAGCAGAGACGTCACACCGAACACCGGGGAGCTGTTTTTT
CATSRDVTPNTGELFF
>.|TRBJ2-5|.|TRBV12-3/TRBV12-4|14
TGTGCCAGCAGTCCTCTTGTTCTCGCAGAGACCCAGTACTTC
CASSPLVLAETQYF
>few|TRBJ1-1|.|TRBV7-9|15
TGTGCCAGCAGCTTAGCGGGCGGTTCGAACACTGAAGCTTTCTTT
CASSLAGGSNTEAFF
>few|TRBJ2-1|TRBD2|TRBV24-1|15
TGTGCCACCAGTGATGGACTAGCGGGGGAAAGTGAGCAGTTCTTC
CATSDGLAGESEQFF